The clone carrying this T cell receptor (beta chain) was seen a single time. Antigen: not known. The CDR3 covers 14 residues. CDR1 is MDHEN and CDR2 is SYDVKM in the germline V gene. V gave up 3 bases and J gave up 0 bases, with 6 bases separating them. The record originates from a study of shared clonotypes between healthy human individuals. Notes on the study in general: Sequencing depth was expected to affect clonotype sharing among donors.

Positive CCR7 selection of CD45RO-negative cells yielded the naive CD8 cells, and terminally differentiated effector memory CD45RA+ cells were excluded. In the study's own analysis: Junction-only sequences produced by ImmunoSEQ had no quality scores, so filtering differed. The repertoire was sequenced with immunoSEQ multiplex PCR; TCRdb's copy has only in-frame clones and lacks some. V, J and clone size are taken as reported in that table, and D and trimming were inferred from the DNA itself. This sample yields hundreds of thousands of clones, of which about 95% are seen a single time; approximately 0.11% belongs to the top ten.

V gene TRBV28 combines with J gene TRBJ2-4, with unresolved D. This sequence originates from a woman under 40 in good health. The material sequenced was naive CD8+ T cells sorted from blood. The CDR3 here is CASSFSVAKNIQYF. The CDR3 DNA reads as TGTGCCAGCAGTTTCTCAGTAGCCAAAAACATTCAGTACTTC.